These 18 T cell receptor beta chains were all obtained from the same sample, sequenced in a study of shared clonotypes between healthy human individuals. Profiling relied on immunoSEQ multiplex PCR, and the TCRdb table lists in-frame clones only, not all of them. The sample consists of 2 million to 2.5 million clones, approximately 95% of them appearing once. What was sequenced was naive CD4+ T cells from PBMCs. Subset indicated: CD45RA+ positively selected. The receptors were gathered from a man between 18 and 29 years old in good health. Some clones in this sample may be carry-over from other donors' samples.

In this sample, this clone turned up once. V and J are TRBV5-6 and TRBJ2-1; TRBD2 matches 9 bases. CDR3 length: 16 amino acids. The J segment lost 0 bases and the V segment lost 2 bases, leaving 3 bases of the junction unmatched. The V gene's germline CDR1 is SGHDT and CDR2 YYEEEE. This CDR3 reads CASSFISGSSYNEQFF. The CDR3 DNA reads as TGTGCCAGCAGCTTTATTAGCGGGAGCTCCTACAATGAGCAGTTCTTC.

The chain links TRBV7-2 to TRBJ1-2, with D maybe TRBD1 (5 bases). Germline CDR1 SGHTA, CDR2 FQGNSA. The CDR3 loop spans 16 amino acids. The V gene lost 5 bases and the J gene lost 5 bases, with 21 bases spanning the gap. CDR3 nucleotide sequence: TGTGCCAGCAGCCAAGATAGTGAAGGGGAGTTGTATGGCTACACCTTC. Translating it yields CASSQDSEGELYGYTF.

The V gene is TRBV5-1, the J gene TRBJ2-7, with 7 bases matching TRBD1. Germline CDR1 and CDR2: SGHRS and YFSETQ. CDR3 size: 15 residues. Trimming at V came to 3 bases and at J to 2 bases, leaving 8 bases not matched to a gene. For the CDR3, the DNA is TGCGCCAGCAGCTGGAGAGGACAGGTTACCTACGAGCAGTACTTC. Amino acid sequence: CASSWRGQVTYEQYF.

This clone turned up a few times. The same CDR3 also results from other DNA sequences found in this sample. This chain uses TRBV5-4 with TRBJ1-1; maybe TRBD1 (6 bases). The CDR3 sequence is 13 residues long. The germline V gene has CDR1 SGHNT and CDR2 YYREEE (reference sequence). V lost 0 bases, J lost 6 bases, and 9 bases lay in between. This CDR3 is CASSLVQGAEAFF. The CDR3 nucleotides read TGTGCCAGCAGCTTGGTACAGGGAGCTGAAGCTTTCTTT.

A remark on this clone: The sample carries other DNA sequences with the same CDR3. This chain joins TRBV5-1 and TRBJ2-2; D is possibly TRBD1 (6 bases). CDR1 and CDR2 (germline): SGHRS, YFSETQ. There are 14 residues in the CDR3. Trimming took 3 bases from V and 1 from J, leaving 7 bases between them. In DNA form, the CDR3 reads TGCGCCAGCAGCTCGACAGGGAACACCGGGGAGCTGTTTTTT. Protein sequence: CASSSTGNTGELFF.

V usage is TRBV5-6 and J usage is TRBJ1-2; D not certain. V was shortened by 4 bases and J by 5 bases, with 15 bases between the two germline ends. The length of the CDR3 is 14 residues. The germline CDR1 and CDR2 sequences are SGHDT and YYEEEE. CDR3: CASSPVPEGYGYTF. CDR3 coding DNA: TGTGCCAGCAGCCCCGTCCCGGAAGGTTATGGCTACACCTTC.

The CDR3, as DNA: TGTGCCAGCGAGGGGGACAGGACCTACAATGAGCAGTTCTTC. Translation gives CASEGDRTYNEQFF. The V gene is TRBV6-6, the J gene TRBJ2-1; 8 nucleotides align to TRBD1. Germline CDR1 MNHNY, CDR2 SVGAGI (reference sequence). The CDR3 length is 14 residues. With V trimmed by 8 bases and J by 2 bases, 5 bases remained unmatched.

The count of this clone is one. This sequence joins TRBV11-3 and TRBJ2-1; 9 nucleotides match TRBD1. CDR3 size: 16 residues. The V and J ends lost 5 bases and 6 bases, in that order; junction bases with no gene match: 11. CDR1 is SGHNT and CDR2 is YENEEA in the germline V gene. Written as DNA, the CDR3 is TGTGCCAGCAGCCGCCACCCGGGGACAGGGCCCAATGAGCAGTTCTTC. Amino acid sequence: CASSRHPGTGPNEQFF.

The chain carries TRBV28 and TRBJ2-2; 8 nucleotides line up with TRBD2. This CDR3 region has 17 residues. The germline V gene has CDR1 MDHEN and CDR2 SYDVKM. The trim removed 2 bases at V and 7 bases at J, leaving 12 bases unmatched. The DNA of the CDR3 is TGTGCCAGCAGTTTAACCGGACTAGCCAGGTGGGGCGGGGAGCTGTTTTTT. Amino acids: CASSLTGLARWGGELFF.

The chain combines TRBV5-1 with TRBJ2-2; 8 bases fit TRBD1. J lost 5 bases, V lost 0 bases, and 3 bases had no gene match. CDR3 length: 15 amino acids. CDR1 is SGHRS and CDR2 is YFSETQ in the germline V gene. The CDR3 DNA follows: TGCGCCAGCAGCTTGGCCCGGACAGGGACCGGGGAGCTGTTTTTT. This gives the protein CASSLARTGTGELFF.

Comments on this clone: Other DNA sequences within the sample encode an identical CDR3. This chain uses TRBV6-6 with TRBJ2-7, with TRBD1 matching 9 bases. Germline loops: CDR1 MNHNY, CDR2 SVGAGI (reference sequence). V shed 0 bases and J 2 bases; nucleotides not matched to a gene: 2. This CDR3 has 15 amino acids. CDR3 nucleotides: TGTGCCAGCAGTTACTCGGGACAGGGCACCTACGAGCAGTACTTC. Its protein is CASSYSGQGTYEQYF.

This chain uses TRBV9 with TRBJ2-7, with a weak D call TRBD2 (6 bases). V was clipped by 0 bases and J by 3 bases, with 16 bases between them. This CDR3 spans 16 amino acids. Germline CDR1 and CDR2: SGDLS and YYNGEE. In DNA form, the CDR3 reads TGTGCCAGCAGCGTAGGAGGTGGGCGGGGCCTCTACGAGCAGTACTTC. This encodes CASSVGGGRGLYEQYF.

CDR3 region: CASSPAGTSGSYEQYF. The DNA of the CDR3 is TGTGCCAGCAGTCCGGCCGGGACTAGCGGCTCCTACGAGCAGTACTTC. The chain carries TRBV28 and TRBJ2-7; TRBD2 matches at 11 bases. Germline V gene data show CDR1 as MDHEN and CDR2 as SYDVKM. CDR3 length: 16 residues. Trimming took 5 bases from V and 0 from J; bases not matched to a gene: 6.

The J gene is TRBJ2-5, the V gene TRBV5-6, with 10 bases aligning to TRBD1. The length of the CDR3 is 16 residues. V lost 1 base to trimming and J lost 5 bases; unmatched junction nucleotides: 8. The germline CDR1 and CDR2 sequences are SGHDT and YYEEEE. The CDR3 is CASSLKTGGFRETQYF. Written as DNA, the CDR3 is TGTGCCAGCAGCTTGAAGACAGGGGGCTTTCGGGAGACCCAGTACTTC.

The chain is built from TRBV18 and TRBJ2-1; TRBD2 aligns across 11 bases. This CDR3 comprises 13 residues. Germline-derived CDR1 and CDR2 are KGHSH and LQKENI. With 2 bases clipped from V and 16 bases from J, the junction kept 7 bases outside the gene matches. In nucleotides, the CDR3 is TGTGCCAGCTCACCATCGGGACTAGCGGTGGGCTTCTTC. It specifies CASSPSGLAVGFF. The entire variable domain, with the rest obtained from reference TRBV18 and TRBJ2-1, is as follows: NAGVMQNPRHLVRRRGQEARLRCSPMKGHSHVYWYRQLPEEGLKFMVYLQKENIIDESGMPKERFSAEFPKEGPSILRIQQVVRGDSAAYFCASSPSGLAVGFFGPGTRLTVL.

This chain links TRBV9 with TRBJ1-2, with 9 positions matching TRBD1. The V gene's germline CDR1 is SGDLS and CDR2 YYNGEE. V lost 0 bases to trimming and J lost 5 bases; unmatched junction nucleotides: 8. This CDR3 has 16 amino acids. The chain's CDR3 is CASSVVDGTGSYGYTF. The DNA of the CDR3 is TGTGCCAGCAGCGTAGTTGATGGGACAGGGAGTTATGGCTACACCTTC.

The chain carries TRBV11-2 and TRBJ1-4, with D maybe TRBD1 (5 bases). The V gene's germline CDR1 is SGHAT and CDR2 FQNNGV. V lost 3 bases to trimming and J lost 7 bases, with 12 bases between them. The CDR3 is 14 residues long. The chain's CDR3 is CASSFTGVGEKLFF. The CDR3 nucleotides are TGTGCCAGCAGCTTTACGGGGGTGGGTGAAAAACTGTTTTTT.

This clone occurred once. The CDR3 DNA follows: TGTGCCAGCAGCTACAGGGGCGCGGAGACCCAGTACTTC. It is translated as CASSYRGAETQYF. The rearrangement links TRBV7-2 to TRBJ2-5; TRBD1 matches 7 bases. Germline V CDR1 and CDR2: SGHTA, FQGNSA. The junction had 4 bases not matched to a gene; V was cut back by 4 bases and J by 5 bases. The CDR3 has 13 amino acids.